The 4 T cell receptor beta chains in this list originate from one sample, sequenced in a study of blood T cell repertoires in COVID-19. The protocol was immunoSEQ multiplex PCR, while the TCRdb copy is restricted to in-frame clones and leaves out a portion. Among around 93,000 clones listed, roughly 91% were seen once. The sequencing sample was made of peripheral blood. These receptors originate from a man between 18 and 29 years old with COVID-19, enrolled during active disease.

In this sample, this clone turned up once. The genes are TRBV6-5 and TRBJ1-2, with 10 bases identical to TRBD1. CDR3 length: 14 amino acids. The junction had 1 base not matched to a gene; V was cut back by 2 bases and J by 4 bases. CDR1 and CDR2 (germline): MNHEY, SVGAGI. The DNA for the CDR3 is TGTGCCAGCAGTTACGGACAGGGGGGCTATGGCTACACCTTC. This sequence encodes CASSYGQGGYGYTF.

This clone was picked up one time. This sequence joins TRBV6-6 and TRBJ2-1; TRBD2 matches 11 bases. V dropped 4 bases and J dropped 5; count of bases not matched to a gene: 1. The germline gives CDR1 MNHNY, CDR2 SVGAGI (reference sequence). This CDR3 is 14 amino acids long. The CDR3 reads CASSSGLADNEQFF. CDR3 nucleotides: TGTGCCAGCAGTTCGGGACTAGCGGACAATGAGCAGTTCTTC.

This chain uses TRBV10-3 with TRBJ2-3, with TRBD2 matching over 9 bases. Germline CDR1 and CDR2: ENHRY and SYGVKD. Losses at the gene ends were 0 bases for V and 5 bases for J; bases not matched to a gene: 6. The CDR3 length is 16 residues. The CDR3 region is CAISESGAGGIDTQYF. The CDR3 coding sequence is TGTGCCATCAGTGAGTCAGGAGCGGGAGGAATAGATACGCAGTATTTT.

The chain couples TRBV5-5 to TRBJ1-2; 9 nucleotides match TRBD1. The V gene's germline CDR1 is SGHKS and CDR2 YYEKEE (reference sequence). The V and J ends lost 4 bases and 4 bases, in that order; junction bases with no gene match: 8. The CDR3 is made up of 15 amino acids. The CDR3 DNA reads as TGTGCCAGCAGCCACGAGGACAGGGGACCCTATGGCTACACCTTC. This codes for CASSHEDRGPYGYTF.